This TCR beta chain was sequenced during a study of beta chain features in type 1 diabetes. All of the isolated RNA was reverse transcribed, so expressed TCRB transcripts were sequenced. Clones were read by immunoSEQ multiplex PCR, and TCRdb kept only the in-frame ones, dropping some. The profile shows about 700,000 clones, 13% of them singletons. Findings and limits, study-wide: All four CD4+ subsets of Type 1 diabetes patients contained TCRB CDR3s that were moderately but significantly shorter.

This clone was counted between two and nine times. Antigen: not known. The CDR3 is 15 amino acids. J lost 4 bases, V lost 4 bases, and 6 bases had no gene match. In germline, CDR1 is SGHVS, CDR2 FQNEAQ. Sorting of CD4+ naive, central memory, regulatory and stem cell-like memory cells was performed via CD45RO/CCR7/CD25/CD127/CD95/CD27. The chain joins TRBV7-8 to TRBJ2-2; 7 bases align to TRBD1. Material for sequencing was naive CD4+ T cells from blood. This sequence was found in a young man with type 1 diabetes. The CDR3 region is CASSYSTGVTGELFF. CDR3 nucleotide sequence: TGTGCCAGCAGCTACTCTACAGGGGTCACCGGGGAGCTGTTTTTT.